The 17 T cell receptor delta chains below come from one sample, sequenced in a study of gamma-delta T cells after stem cell transplantation. TCRdb reanalyzed the RT-PCR reads using CATT. The table records about 480 delta-chain clones, roughly 40% of them present only once. Input material: gamma-delta T cells. These receptors originate from a human donor. It is not recorded whose cells these are; they may come from a transplant donor.

The V gene is TRDV2, the J gene TRDJ1, with 9 bases that match TRDD3. The CDR3 length is 16 residues. Germline CDR1 and CDR2: GEAIGNYY and EKD. J gave up 0 bases and V 3 bases, and 7 bases lay outside the gene matches. This CDR3 is CACDPLLGDNTDKLIF. CDR3 nucleotides: TGTGCCTGTGACCCCCTTTTGGGGGATAACACCGATAAACTCATCTTT.

V usage is TRDV2 and J usage is TRDJ1; 13 bases line up with TRDD3. The CDR3 covers 19 residues. Germline lookup yields CDR1 GEAIGNYY and CDR2 EKD. The J segment lost 0 bases and the V segment lost 2 bases, leaving 11 bases of the junction unmatched. This CDR3 reads CACDSVLGDTPRYTDKLIF. The CDR3 DNA follows: TGTGCCTGTGACAGCGTACTGGGGGATACGCCCAGGTACACCGATAAACTCATCTTT.

Worth noting for this clone: The protein in TCRdb stems from a much larger clone and differs at residue 5 from this DNA's translation, likely a read error; here the protein is translated from the DNA. J is TRDJ1 and V is TRDV2; D is uncertain. With 8 bases removed from V and 7 bases from J, the gap between germline ends came to 16 bases. This CDR3 has 12 amino acids. Germline CDR1 GEAIGNYY, CDR2 EKD. CDR3 in amino acids: CASLRATPKLIF. The CDR3, as DNA: TGTGCCTCCCTGAGGGCTACCCCTAAACTCATCTTT.

This clone is deemed large. CDR3 sequence: CALGERKRSGGTWRCTAQLFF. CDR3 coding DNA: TGTGCTCTTGGGGAACGCAAGAGATCGGGGGGTACTTGGAGGTGTACAGCACAACTCTTCTTT. V usage is TRDV1 and J usage is TRDJ2; D is possibly TRDD3 (5 bases). Germline CDR1 is TSWWSYY and CDR2 is QGS. The germline V and J ends were trimmed by 1 base and 5 bases, with 29 bases remaining between them. CDR3 length: 21 residues.

This chain links TRDV3 with TRDJ1; TRDD3 matches at 13 bases. Per germline, CDR1 TVYSNPD and CDR2 GDNSRS (reference sequence). This CDR3 spans 19 amino acids. V lost 2 bases to trimming and J lost 2 bases; unmatched junction nucleotides: 17. CDR3 sequence (DNA): TGTGCCTTTGGATTAGTTCACACGACTGGGGGATACGGGACCGATAAACTCATCTTT. Translated: CAFGLVHTTGGYGTDKLIF.

This clone is deemed large. This CDR3 is also generated by other DNA sequences in the sample. The chain has TRDV1 and TRDJ1; no reliable D call. This CDR3 spans 13 amino acids. Germline V lookup: CDR1 TSWWSYY, CDR2 QGS. V was clipped by 0 bases and J by 7 bases, with 9 bases between them. The CDR3 region is CALGELRTGKLIF. The CDR3 DNA reads TGTGCTCTTGGGGAACTCAGAACGGGTAAACTCATCTTT.

This clone was observed a handful of times. The gene calls are TRDV1 and TRDJ1; TRDD2 might be the D (9 bases). The V end was cut by 0 bases, the J end by 1 base, with 24 bases between. CDR3 length equals 20 residues. Per the germline V gene, CDR1 is TSWWSYY and CDR2 is QGS. Here the CDR3 DNA reads TGTGCTCTTGGGGAACTCCTTCCTACACTAGGTTGGGGGATCACCGATAAACTCATCTTT. Protein: CALGELLPTLGWGITDKLIF.

This clone showed up just a few times. A far larger clone is one base from this, pointing to a likely read error. This specimen includes other DNA sequences encoding the same CDR3. V gene TRDV1 combines with J gene TRDJ1; the match to TRDD3 covers 9 bases. The CDR3 is 26 amino acids. Germline loops: CDR1 TSWWSYY, CDR2 QGS. The CDR3 DNA is TGTGCCCTTGGGGAACCCCGCCGGCTTCCCTACGTTTGGAGTACCTGGGGGATTCTGTACACCGATAAACTCATCTTT. This codes for CALGEPRRLPYVWSTWGILYTDKLIF.

This sequence joins TRDV2 and TRDJ3, with no clear D. Germline V CDR1 and CDR2: GEAIGNYY, EKD. This CDR3 region has 18 residues. V lost 1 base, J lost 0 bases, and 12 bases lay in between. This chain's CDR3 is CACDTGTPRSWDTRQMFF. CDR3 nucleotide sequence: TGTGCCTGTGACACTGGGACCCCCCGCTCCTGGGACACCCGACAGATGTTTTTC.

By its share, this clone is large. This chain joins TRDV2 and TRDJ2, with no clear D. The CDR3 runs 16 residues. V lost 4 bases to trimming and J lost 1 base, with 15 bases between them. In germline, CDR1 is GEAIGNYY, CDR2 EKD. CDR3 in DNA: TGTGCCTGTGATTCCCTCCTCGGCAATTTGACAGCACAACTCTTCTTT. Protein product: CACDSLLGNLTAQLFF.

The chain has TRDV2 and TRDJ3, with TRDD3 matching over 8 bases. The CDR3 length is 19 residues. With V trimmed by 1 base and J by 0 bases, 7 bases remained unmatched. The germline CDR1 and CDR2 sequences are GEAIGNYY and EKD. The CDR3 DNA reads TGTGCCTGTGACACGGTACTGGGGGGTAGCTCCTGGGACACCCGACAGATGTTTTTC. Its protein product is CACDTVLGGSSWDTRQMFF.

Comment on this clone: TCRdb's entry gives the protein of a much larger clone, which mismatches this DNA's translation at residue 5, likely from a read error; the protein reported here is translated from the DNA. V is TRDV2 and J is TRDJ2, with 11 bases aligning to TRDD3. Germline assignment: CDR1 GEAIGNYY and CDR2 EKD. With 3 bases clipped from V and 4 bases from J, the junction kept 21 bases outside the gene matches. This CDR3 is 21 amino acids long. The CDR3 region is CACDAWDSQVLGDRATAQLFF. In DNA, the CDR3 is TGTGCCTGTGACGCCTGGGATTCCCAAGTACTGGGGGATAGAGCGACAGCACAACTCTTCTTT.

In the case of this clone: A far larger clone is just one base off, so this is likely a read error. Other DNA sequences of this sample code for an identical CDR3. This chain joins TRDV2 and TRDJ1, with D tentatively TRDD1 or TRDD3 (6 bases each). CDR1 and CDR2 (germline): GEAIGNYY, EKD. The CDR3 sequence is 13 residues long. The CDR3 here is CACDTVGGNKLIF. The DNA for the CDR3 is TGTGCCTGTGACACCGTCGGGGGAAATAAACTCATATTT.

A remark on this clone: A single base separates this from a much larger clone, so it may be a read error. This sequence joins TRDV2 and TRDJ1, with a weak D call TRDD3 (6 bases). The CDR3 loop spans 13 amino acids. Germline CDR1 is GEAIGNYY and CDR2 is EKD. Trimming stripped 3 bases from V and 6 bases from J, with 13 bases between. CDR3 DNA: TGTGCCTGTGACGCCGTCGGGGGAAATAAACTCATCTTT. Amino acids: CACDAVGGNKLIF.

Only a few counts were recorded for this clone. A far larger clone is just one base off, so this is likely a read error. The same CDR3 arises from other DNA sequences in this sample as well. V gene TRDV1 combines with J gene TRDJ1; TRDD3 matches at 11 bases. The CDR3 length is 21 residues. Germline CDR1 reads TSWWSYY; CDR2 reads QGS. V dropped 3 bases and J dropped 8; count of bases not matched to a gene: 26. The CDR3 protein is CALGELALLGIALGDTGKLIF. Here the CDR3 DNA reads TGTGCTCTTGGGGAGCTCGCCCTACTGGGTATTGCGCTGGGGGATACAGGCAAACTCATCTTT.

This clone is labeled large. In DNA, the CDR3 is TGTGCTCTTGGGGAATCCTCGGGCTCCCCGATACTGGGGGACCCCTCGTACACCGATAAACTCATCTTT. Its protein product is CALGESSGSPILGDPSYTDKLIF. This rearrangement joins TRDV1 to TRDJ1; 9 nucleotides agree with TRDD3. CDR1 and CDR2 from the germline V gene are TSWWSYY and QGS. The CDR3 loop spans 23 amino acids. V dropped 2 bases and J dropped 0; count of bases not matched to a gene: 25.

By share, this clone counts as large. The identical CDR3 is also encoded by other nucleotide sequences in the sample. This sequence joins TRDV1 and TRDJ1, with a possible D match to TRDD3 (6 bases). CDR3 length: 25 amino acids. Germline CDR1 reads TSWWSYY; CDR2 reads QGS. The V gene lost 5 bases and the J gene lost 0 bases, with 43 bases spanning the gap. CDR3 in amino acids: CALGSSPESWGVISWIFSYTDKLIF. CDR3 DNA: TGTGCTCTTGGGTCATCACCCGAGAGCTGGGGCGTCATATCCTGGATCTTCTCGTACACCGATAAACTCATCTTT.